This TCR beta chain came from a study of shared clonotypes between healthy human individuals. Study outcomes and limitations: Unshared clonotypes carried lower generation probabilities than those common to all four donors.

Remarks on this clone: Its antigen is not known.

The assay was immunoSEQ multiplex PCR, and TCRdb's table has in-frame clones only and misses some. The sample lists more than 2,000,000 clones; approximately 95% were seen once. What was sequenced was naive CD4+ T cells from PBMCs. The subset denotes: CD45RA+ positively selected. The receptor's source is a man in his late teens or twenties in good health. Some clones in this sample may be carry-over from other donors' samples.

CDR3 protein: CASSPNKQGVGETQYF. The CDR3 DNA sequence: TGTGCCAGCAGCCCCAACAAACAGGGGGTCGGGGAGACCCAGTACTTC. The J gene is TRBJ2-5, the V gene TRBV7-9; 8 bases fit TRBD1. Germline loops: CDR1 SEHNR, CDR2 FQNEAQ (reference sequence). The V gene end was trimmed by 5 bases and the J gene end by 5 bases; junction bases not matched to a gene: 13. The CDR3 is 16 amino acids.